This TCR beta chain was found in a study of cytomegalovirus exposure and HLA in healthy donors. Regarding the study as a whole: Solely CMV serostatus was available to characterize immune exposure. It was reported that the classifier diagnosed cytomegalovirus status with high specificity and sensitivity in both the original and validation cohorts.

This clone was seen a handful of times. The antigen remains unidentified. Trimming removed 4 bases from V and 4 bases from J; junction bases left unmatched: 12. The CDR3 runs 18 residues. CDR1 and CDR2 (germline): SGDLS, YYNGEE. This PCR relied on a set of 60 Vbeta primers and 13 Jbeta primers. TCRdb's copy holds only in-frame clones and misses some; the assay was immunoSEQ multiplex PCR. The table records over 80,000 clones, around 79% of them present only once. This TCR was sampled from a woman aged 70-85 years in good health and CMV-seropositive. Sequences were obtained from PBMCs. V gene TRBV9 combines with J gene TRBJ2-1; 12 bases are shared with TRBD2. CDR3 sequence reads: CASSTRLAGVTNYNEQFF. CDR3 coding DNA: TGTGCCAGCAGCACCAGACTAGCGGGAGTGACAAATTACAATGAGCAGTTCTTC.